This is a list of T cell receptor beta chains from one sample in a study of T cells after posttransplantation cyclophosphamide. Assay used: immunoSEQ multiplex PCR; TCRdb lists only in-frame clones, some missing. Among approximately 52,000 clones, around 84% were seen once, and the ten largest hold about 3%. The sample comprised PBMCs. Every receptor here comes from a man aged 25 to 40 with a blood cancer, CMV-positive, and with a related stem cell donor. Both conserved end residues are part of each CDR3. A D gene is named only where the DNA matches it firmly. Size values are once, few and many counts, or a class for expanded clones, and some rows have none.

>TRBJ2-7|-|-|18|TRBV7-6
CASSPGLGGGRQTYEQYF
TGTGCCAGCAGCCCAGGGTTGGGGGGAGGTAGACAGACCTACGAGCAGTACTTC
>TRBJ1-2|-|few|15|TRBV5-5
CASSFGHTENYGYTF
TGTGCCAGCAGCTTTGGACATACGGAAAACTATGGCTACACCTTC
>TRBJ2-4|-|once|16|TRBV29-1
CSVGVGALRAKNIQYF
TGCAGCGTTGGAGTGGGGGCCCTTCGAGCCAAAAACATTCAGTACTTC
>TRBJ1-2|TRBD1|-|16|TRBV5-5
CASSPENPGQVYGYTF
TGTGCCAGCAGCCCCGAAAACCCGGGACAGGTTTATGGCTACACCTTC
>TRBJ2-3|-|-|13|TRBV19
CASSILESDTQYF
TGTGCCAGTAGTATTTTAGAGTCAGATACGCAGTATTTT
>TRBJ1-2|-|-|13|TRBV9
CASSVDGGYGYTF
TGTGCCAGCAGCGTAGATGGGGGGTATGGCTACACCTTC
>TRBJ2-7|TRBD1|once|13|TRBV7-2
CASRGQGPYEQYF
TGTGCCAGCAGAGGACAGGGCCCCTACGAGCAGTACTTC
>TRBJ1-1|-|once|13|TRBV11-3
CASSSTVNTEAFF
TGTGCCAGCAGCTCCACAGTGAACACTGAAGCTTTCTTT
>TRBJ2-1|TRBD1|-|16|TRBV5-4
CASLPGGASSYNEQFF
TGTGCCAGCTTGCCAGGGGGCGCTAGCTCCTACAATGAGCAGTTCTTC
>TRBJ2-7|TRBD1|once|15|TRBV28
CASSTGGTGYYEQYF
TGTGCCAGCAGCACGGGCGGGACAGGTTACTACGAGCAGTACTTC
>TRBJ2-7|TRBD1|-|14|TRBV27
CASTPSTGGYEQYF
TGTGCCAGCACCCCAAGCACAGGGGGGTACGAGCAGTACTTC
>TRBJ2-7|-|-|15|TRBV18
CASSERVTFSYEQYF
TGTGCCAGCTCAGAGAGGGTGACTTTCTCCTACGAGCAGTACTTC
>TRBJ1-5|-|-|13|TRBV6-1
CASSEALRQPQHF
TGTGCCAGCAGTGAAGCGCTGAGGCAGCCCCAGCATTTT
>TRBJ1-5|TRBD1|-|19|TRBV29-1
CSVGLNRGKRMWSNQPQHF
TGCAGCGTTGGTTTAAACAGGGGGAAGCGTATGTGGAGCAATCAGCCCCAGCATTTT
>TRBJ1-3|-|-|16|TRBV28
CASSFFIWASGNTIYF
TGTGCCAGCAGTTTCTTCATTTGGGCCTCTGGAAACACCATATATTTT
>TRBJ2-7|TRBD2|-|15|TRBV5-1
CASSLASGSPYEQYF
TGCGCCAGCAGCTTGGCAAGCGGGAGTCCCTACGAGCAGTACTTC
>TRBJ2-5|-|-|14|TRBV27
CASSLMAAEETQYF
TGTGCCAGCAGTTTAATGGCAGCGGAAGAGACCCAGTACTTC
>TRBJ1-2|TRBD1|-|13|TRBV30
CAWSTGGSYGYTF
TGTGCCTGGAGTACAGGGGGGAGCTATGGCTACACCTTC
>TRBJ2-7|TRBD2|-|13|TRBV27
CASPPGTNYEQYF
TGTGCCAGCCCTCCCGGGACTAACTACGAGCAGTACTTC
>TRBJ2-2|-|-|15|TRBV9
CASSVGYGTGGELFF
TGTGCCAGCAGCGTAGGATACGGGACTGGGGGGGAGCTGTTTTTT
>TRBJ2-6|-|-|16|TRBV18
CASSPGLASGANVLTF
TGTGCCAGCTCACCGGGACTCGCCTCTGGGGCCAACGTCCTGACTTTC
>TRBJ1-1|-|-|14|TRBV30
CAWSVLRLDTEAFF
TGTGCCTGGAGTGTACTGCGTTTAGACACTGAAGCTTTCTTT
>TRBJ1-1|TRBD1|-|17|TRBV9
CASSVARDRDMNTEAFF
TGTGCCAGCAGCGTAGCCCGGGACAGGGATATGAACACTGAAGCTTTCTTT
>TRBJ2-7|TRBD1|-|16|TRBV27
CASSLSIGQGAGEQYF
TGTGCCAGCAGTTTATCGATAGGACAGGGGGCAGGCGAGCAGTACTTC
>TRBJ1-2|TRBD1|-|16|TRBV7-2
CASSLNSGTGLYGYTF
TGTGCCAGCAGCCTCAATTCAGGGACAGGCCTCTATGGCTACACCTTC
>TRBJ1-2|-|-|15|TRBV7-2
CASSPRVGRDYGYTF
TGTGCCAGCAGCCCGAGGGTGGGGAGGGACTATGGCTACACCTTC
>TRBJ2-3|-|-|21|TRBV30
CAWSVSWYVDDRDSGTDTQYF
TGTGCCTGGAGTGTTAGCTGGTACGTGGATGACCGGGACTCGGGCACAGATACGCAGTATTTT
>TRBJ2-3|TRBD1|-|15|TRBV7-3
CASSPRQGSTDTQYF
TGTGCCAGCAGCCCCAGACAGGGTTCCACAGATACGCAGTATTTT
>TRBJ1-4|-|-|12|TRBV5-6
CASSGVDEKLFF
TGTGCCAGCAGTGGAGTAGATGAAAAACTGTTTTTT
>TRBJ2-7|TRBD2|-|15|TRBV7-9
CASSLGRGGDGEQYF
TGTGCCAGCAGCTTAGGCCGCGGGGGGGACGGCGAGCAGTACTTC
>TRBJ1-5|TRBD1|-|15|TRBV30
CAWSVRGQGNQPQHF
TGTGCCTGGAGTGTACGGGGACAGGGCAATCAGCCCCAGCATTTT
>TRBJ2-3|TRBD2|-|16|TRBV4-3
CASSQEGLAATDTQYF
TGCGCCAGCAGCCAAGAAGGGCTAGCGGCCACAGATACGCAGTATTTT
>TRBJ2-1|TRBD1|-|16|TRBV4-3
CASSQDPGQAYNEQFF
TGCGCCAGCAGCCAAGATCCGGGACAGGCCTACAATGAGCAGTTCTTC
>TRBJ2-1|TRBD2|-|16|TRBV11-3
CASSFGFGGGRNEQFF
TGTGCCAGCAGCTTTGGTTTCGGGGGAGGGCGCAATGAGCAGTTCTTC
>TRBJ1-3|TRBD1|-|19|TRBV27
CASSSPDRATSTSGNTIYF
TGTGCCAGCAGCTCTCCCGACAGGGCCACCTCTACCTCTGGAAACACCATATATTTT
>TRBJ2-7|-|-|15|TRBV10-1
CASTVNKPLRYEQYF
TGCGCCAGCACCGTAAATAAACCTCTCAGGTACGAGCAGTACTTC
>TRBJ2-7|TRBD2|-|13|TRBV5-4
CASSEREVSEQYF
TGTGCCAGCAGCGAGCGGGAAGTGAGCGAGCAGTACTTC
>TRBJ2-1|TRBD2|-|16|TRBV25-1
CASSEYRGGSGNEQFF
TGTGCCAGCAGTGAATATCGGGGGGGTTCAGGTAATGAGCAGTTCTTC
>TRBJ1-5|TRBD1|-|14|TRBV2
CASQTGAHNQPQHF
TGTGCCAGCCAGACAGGGGCTCACAATCAGCCCCAGCATTTT
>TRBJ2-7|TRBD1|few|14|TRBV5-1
CASSSGTGLREQYF
TGCGCCAGCAGCTCCGGGACAGGGTTACGCGAGCAGTACTTC
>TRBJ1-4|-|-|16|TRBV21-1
CASSKVIGTGYEKLFF
TGTGCCAGCAGCAAAGTAATCGGGACAGGGTACGAAAAACTGTTTTTT
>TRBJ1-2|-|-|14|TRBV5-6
CASLPRDRYYGYTF
TGTGCCAGCCTCCCCCGAGACAGATACTATGGCTACACCTTC
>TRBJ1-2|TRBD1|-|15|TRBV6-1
CASNLGQRNSYGYTF
TGTGCCAGCAACTTGGGACAGCGGAATAGCTATGGCTACACCTTC
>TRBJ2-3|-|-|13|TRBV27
CASSLVETDTQYF
TGTGCCAGCAGTCTTGTAGAGACAGATACGCAGTATTTT
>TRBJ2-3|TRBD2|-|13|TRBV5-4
CAVSGRITDTQYF
TGTGCCGTTAGCGGGAGAATCACAGATACGCAGTATTTT
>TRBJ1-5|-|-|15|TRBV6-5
CASSRTGFTGQPQHF
TGTGCCAGCAGCCGAACAGGGTTTACGGGGCAGCCCCAGCATTTT
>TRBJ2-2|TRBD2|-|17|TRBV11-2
CASSLDISGRGTGELFF
TGTGCCAGCAGCTTAGATATTAGCGGGAGAGGCACCGGGGAGCTGTTTTTT
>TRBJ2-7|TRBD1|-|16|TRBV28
CASSPTTGTGKNEQYF
TGTGCCAGCAGTCCAACTACCGGGACAGGGAAAAACGAGCAGTACTTC
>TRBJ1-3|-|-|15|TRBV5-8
CASSNTESYGNTIYF
TGTGCCAGCAGCAATACAGAGTCTTATGGAAACACCATATATTTT
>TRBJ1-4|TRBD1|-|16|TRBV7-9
CASSLRRRQGAEKLFF
TGTGCCAGCAGCTTGCGTCGGAGACAGGGGGCCGAAAAACTGTTTTTT
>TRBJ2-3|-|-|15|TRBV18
CASSPRSTPTDTQYF
TGTGCCAGCTCACCCCGTTCTACCCCCACAGATACGCAGTATTTT
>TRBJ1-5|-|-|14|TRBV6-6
CASSYDRSGQPQHF
TGTGCCAGCAGTTACGACAGGTCCGGCCAGCCCCAGCATTTT
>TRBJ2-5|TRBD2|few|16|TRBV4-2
CASSHSAGARGETQYF
TGTGCCAGCAGCCACTCAGCGGGAGCGCGGGGAGAGACCCAGTACTTC
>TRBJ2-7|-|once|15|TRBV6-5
CASSSPGHTAYEQYF
TGTGCCAGCAGTTCCCCGGGACATACAGCCTACGAGCAGTACTTC
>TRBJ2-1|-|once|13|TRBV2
CASSESGLGEQFF
TGTGCCAGCAGTGAATCCGGGTTAGGTGAGCAGTTCTTC